The T cell receptor beta chain under discussion was sequenced for a study of cytomegalovirus exposure and HLA in healthy donors. Study-wide findings and caveats: Researchers reportedly found TCR beta sequences accurately predicted most subjects' HLA-A and HLA-B alleles. Productive status was seen about 90% or about 30% of the time for most TCR beta V segments in an earlier analysis. Other equally common chains were less clonally expanded than HLA-associated TCR beta chains, a later analysis showed. HLA alleles showed associations with 16,951 TCR beta sequences in a later analysis, at a 0.05 false discovery rate.

Germline CDR1 is MNHNY and CDR2 is SVGAGI (reference sequence). Trimming stripped 7 bases from V and 4 bases from J, with 20 bases between. This CDR3 is built from 16 residues. Regarding this clone: What it recognizes is unknown.

The PCR had 60 Vbeta and 13 Jbeta primers. The data were produced by immunoSEQ multiplex PCR, yet TCRdb's version contains in-frame clones alone and is incomplete. This sample's table reports approximately 37,000 clones. This rearrangement joins TRBV6-6 to TRBJ1-3; possibly TRBD1 for D (6 bases). The sample was PBMCs. This TCR was recovered from a human donor in good health. The CDR3 region is CASNQLGAGSGNTIYF. Here the CDR3 DNA reads TGTGCCAGCAACCAACTGGGGGCGGGCTCGGGAAACACCATATATTTT.